Reported below is one TCR beta chain. These data belong to a study of blood T cells in healthy people across ages. Germline CDR1 MNHEY, CDR2 SVGEGT. The V end was cut by 6 bases, the J end by 8 bases, with 14 bases between. The CDR3 extends over 13 amino acids. A second PCR, run for about 7 to 11 cycles, used a sample-barcoded 5' primer plus a J-beta primer mix. TCRdb analysed the 5' RACE reads with MiXCR anew, one entry per CDR3 protein. The sample comprises about 1.5 million distinct CDR3 sequences, about 42% of which are singletons, and about 4.1% rests with the top ten. The TCR sequence derives from a woman younger than 35 in good health. Sequencing was carried out using blood. The chain is built from TRBV6-2 or TRBV6-3 and TRBJ2-1, with TRBD1 as a possible D gene (6 bases). In nucleotides, the CDR3 is TGTGCCAGCAGCTACAGGGTCTGGTATGAGCAGTTCTTC. Encoded protein: CASSYRVWYEQFF.